This T cell receptor beta chain was recovered during a study of shared clonotypes between healthy human individuals. Study-wide results and limits: Clonotype sharing among donors was thought likely to change with sequencing depth.

Of note for this clone: No antigen is known for it.

Using immunoSEQ multiplex PCR, the repertoire was profiled, and TCRdb retains in-frame clones only, with some absent. The sample includes around 510,000 clones, around 78% seen only once; the top ten take about 12%. V lost 6 bases and J lost 4; bases outside the gene matches: 8. CDR1 is MDHEN, CDR2 SYDVKM, per germline. CDR3 length: 15 amino acids. This receptor was obtained from a woman in her thirties or forties in good health. Some clones in this sample may be carry-over from other donors' samples. This chain joins TRBV28 and TRBJ2-7, with 11 positions matching TRBD1. The sample taken for sequencing was PBMCs. CDR3 residues: CASRPSGDRGYEQYF. The CDR3 DNA sequence: TGTGCCAGCAGGCCCTCGGGGGACAGGGGGTACGAGCAGTACTTC.